The rows below give T cell receptor beta chains drawn from one sample of a study of shared clonotypes between healthy human individuals. Clones were read by immunoSEQ multiplex PCR, and TCRdb kept only the in-frame ones, dropping some. The repertoire holds a few million clones, under 97% seen once, with approximately 0.13% in the top ten. Sequencing was performed on naive CD4+ T cells sorted from blood. The receptors here all came from a man younger than 30 in good health. Each CDR3 is given with its conserved first and last residue. The order of the fields is clone size, J gene, D gene, V gene, CDR3 protein, CDR3 DNA. D genes are given only for firm matches. Clone size, where shown, is once, few, many, or a class for clones that have expanded.

NA TRBJ1-6 TRBD1 TRBV30 CAWSPQDRGRFNSPLHF TGTGCCTGGAGTCCCCAGGACAGGGGGCGCTTTAATTCACCCCTCCACTTT
NA TRBJ2-1 TRBD2 TRBV7-2 CASSVQREVGEQFF TGTGCCAGCAGCGTCCAGCGGGAGGTCGGTGAGCAGTTCTTC
NA TRBJ1-2 TRBD1 TRBV5-8 CASRQTGGYGYTF TGTGCCAGCAGGCAGACAGGGGGCTACGGCTACACCTTC
NA TRBJ1-1 NA TRBV7-2 CASSLDGTALGRMAFF TGTGCCAGCAGCTTGGACGGGACGGCATTAGGACGTATGGCTTTCTTT
few TRBJ1-5 NA TRBV6-5 CASSTVQGGQPQHF TGTGCCAGCAGTACCGTACAGGGAGGCCAGCCCCAGCATTTT
NA TRBJ2-1 NA TRBV7-9 CASSHRANNEQFF TGTGCCAGCAGCCACAGGGCTAACAATGAGCAGTTCTTC
once TRBJ1-1 NA TRBV12-5 CASGINTEAFF TGTGCTAGTGGAATAAACACTGAAGCTTTCTTT
NA TRBJ2-5 NA TRBV28 CASSLGQIETQYF TGTGCCAGCAGTTTGGGTCAGATAGAGACCCAGTACTTC
NA TRBJ2-2 NA TRBV6-1 CASSVGGRGTGELFF TGTGCCAGCAGTGTGGGGGGGCGAGGCACCGGGGAGCTGTTTTTT
NA TRBJ1-6 TRBD1 TRBV30 CAWTGQPNNSPLHF TGTGCCTGGACGGGACAGCCTAATAATTCACCCCTCCACTTT
NA TRBJ1-2 TRBD1 TRBV7-2 CASSLAGRGPHHTF TGTGCCAGCAGCTTAGCCGGCAGGGGGCCCCATCATACCTTC
NA TRBJ2-5 NA TRBV5-1 CASSLQGRLETQYF TGCGCCAGCAGCTTACAGGGACGTTTGGAGACCCAGTACTTC
NA TRBJ1-2 NA TRBV20-1 CSASVGDGYTF TGCAGTGCTAGTGTTGGCGATGGCTACACCTTC
once TRBJ2-7 TRBD2 TRBV5-1 CASSLEGLGSREQYF TGCGCCAGCAGCTTGGAAGGACTAGGATCTCGGGAGCAGTACTTC
NA TRBJ1-4 TRBD1 TRBV27 CASRGGSTGWREKLFF TGTGCCAGCAGGGGTGGGTCGACAGGGTGGCGAGAAAAACTGTTTTTT
NA TRBJ1-1 NA TRBV5-4 CASSPGQNTEAFF TGTGCCAGCAGCCCCGGACAAAACACTGAAGCTTTCTTT
NA TRBJ1-5 TRBD1 TRBV15 CATSKNDRGGFQPQHF TGTGCCACCAGCAAAAACGACAGGGGAGGATTTCAGCCCCAGCATTTT
NA TRBJ2-5 TRBD1 TRBV29-1 CSVAPGTAPQETQYF TGCAGCGTCGCACCCGGGACAGCCCCTCAAGAGACCCAGTACTTC
NA TRBJ1-5 TRBD1 TRBV6-1 CASLAGGDQPQHF TGTGCCAGCCTTGCAGGGGGCGATCAGCCCCAGCATTTT
NA TRBJ2-7 NA TRBV6-1 CASSEGGLPGEQYF TGTGCCAGCAGTGAGGGGGGACTGCCGGGGGAGCAGTACTTC
NA TRBJ1-4 TRBD1 TRBV30 CAWSKTGGTNEKLFF TGTGCCTGGAGTAAGACAGGGGGAACTAATGAAAAACTGTTTTTT
once TRBJ1-1 NA TRBV11-2 CASSLGSGRALGNTEAFF TGTGCCAGCAGCTTAGGGTCGGGGCGGGCCCTCGGGAACACTGAAGCTTTCTTT
NA TRBJ2-3 NA TRBV5-4 CASSLAAGSTDTQYF TGTGCCAGCAGCTTGGCGGCAGGGTCCACAGATACGCAGTATTTT
NA TRBJ2-7 TRBD1 TRBV7-9 CASSLGPTGSSYEQYF TGTGCCAGCAGCTTAGGACCGACAGGGAGTTCCTACGAGCAGTACTTC
NA TRBJ2-1 TRBD2 TRBV9 CASSVASGSGEQFF TGTGCCAGCAGCGTAGCTAGCGGGAGCGGTGAGCAGTTCTTC
NA TRBJ2-5 NA TRBV19 CASSLEEREGVTQYF TGTGCCAGTAGTCTAGAAGAGAGGGAAGGAGTGACCCAGTACTTC
NA TRBJ2-3 NA TRBV5-4 CASSRTVADTQYF TGTGCCAGCAGCCGGACGGTAGCGGATACGCAGTATTTT
NA TRBJ2-1 NA TRBV28 CASSHTRTVQFF TGTGCCAGCAGTCACACTAGAACTGTGCAGTTCTTC
NA TRBJ1-5 NA TRBV2 CASSQDHRSNQPQHF TGTGCCAGCAGCCAGGACCACAGGAGCAATCAGCCCCAGCATTTT
NA TRBJ2-2 TRBD2 TRBV7-9 CASTNAGGGELFF TGTGCCAGCACCAATGCGGGAGGCGGGGAGCTGTTTTTT
NA TRBJ1-6 NA TRBV28 CASSQAGGQGNSPLHF TGTGCCAGCAGTCAGGCCGGGGGTCAGGGAAATTCACCCCTCCACTTT
NA TRBJ2-7 NA TRBV25-1 CASSEQGGSSYEQYF TGTGCCAGCAGTGAACAGGGCGGTAGCTCCTACGAGCAGTACTTC
NA TRBJ2-7 NA TRBV18 CASSPGRSFYEQYF TGTGCCAGCTCACCCGGCAGGAGCTTCTACGAGCAGTACTTC
once TRBJ2-7 NA TRBV6-6 CASSYSRQSYEQYF TGTGCCAGCAGTTACTCGAGACAGTCCTACGAGCAGTACTTC
NA TRBJ2-3 NA TRBV5-4 CASSLGTPYYPDTQYF TGTGCCAGCAGCTTGGGGACCCCGTACTATCCAGATACGCAGTATTTT
NA TRBJ1-2 NA TRBV28 CASRAPAGTTNYGYTF TGTGCCAGCCGCGCCCCCGCAGGTACTACTAACTATGGCTACACCTTC
NA TRBJ1-4 NA TRBV30 CAWGVTETATNEKLFF TGTGCCTGGGGGGTTACGGAAACCGCAACTAATGAAAAACTGTTTTTT
NA TRBJ2-4 TRBD1 TRBV6-1 CASSELGGQAVKNIQYF TGTGCCAGCAGTGAATTAGGGGGCCAGGCGGTCAAAAACATTCAGTACTTC
NA TRBJ1-1 NA TRBV19 CAIETEAFF TGTGCCATAGAAACTGAAGCTTTCTTT
NA TRBJ1-2 NA TRBV27 CASSLDHTNYGYTF TGTGCCAGCAGTCTGGATCATACTAACTATGGCTACACCTTC